This TCR beta chain was sequenced for a study of T cell responses to AZD1222 COVID-19 vaccine. Whole-study findings and limits: A rise in Spike-specific TCR breadth and depth followed two AZD1222 doses. Vaccine-associated CD4 TCRs ranged over spike, dominating at 160-218 and 743-854. Clonal diversity was possibly underestimated; the donors were predominantly white British and more often female. Scientists sampled the repertoires only once the peak T cell response had passed.

Using immunoSEQ multiplex PCR, the repertoire was profiled, and TCRdb retains in-frame clones only, with some absent. The repertoire has about 97,000 clones, more than 70% of them found once; the top ten carry about 2.8%. The CDR3 length is 11 residues. In germline, CDR1 is WSHSY, CDR2 SAAADI. Trimming removed 4 bases from V and 1 base from J, with 2 bases in between. Comment on this clone: The antigen is unknown. At the DNA level, this CDR3 is encoded by other sequences in the same sample as well.

The source was peripheral blood, collected on day 0 of AZD1222 vaccination. This TCR derives from an adult in good health. This chain uses TRBV10-2 with TRBJ2-7; D remains ambiguous. The CDR3: CASSVSYEQYF. The CDR3 DNA is TGCGCCAGCAGTGTATCCTACGAGCAGTACTTC.